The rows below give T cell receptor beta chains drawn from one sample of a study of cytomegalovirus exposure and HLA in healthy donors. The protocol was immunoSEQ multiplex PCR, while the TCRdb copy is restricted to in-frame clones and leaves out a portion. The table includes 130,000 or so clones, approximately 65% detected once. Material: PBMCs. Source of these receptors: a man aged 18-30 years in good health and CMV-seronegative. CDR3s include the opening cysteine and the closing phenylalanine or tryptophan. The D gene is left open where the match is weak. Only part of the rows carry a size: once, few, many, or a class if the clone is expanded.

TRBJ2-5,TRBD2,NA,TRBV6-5,TGTGCCAGCACCCAGCGGGGGTTCTACAAACAGACCCAGTACTTC,CASTQRGFYKQTQYF
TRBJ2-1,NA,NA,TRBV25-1,TGTGCCAGCAGCGATACCCCCGGTAGTAGCTACAATGAGCAGTTCTTC,CASSDTPGSSYNEQFF
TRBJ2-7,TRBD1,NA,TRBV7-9,TGTGCCAGCAGCGGAGGTGGGACAGGGAGGCACGAGCAGTACTTC,CASSGGGTGRHEQYF
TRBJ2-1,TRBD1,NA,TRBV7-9,TGTGCCAGCGGACAGGGGCTTCACAATGAGCAGTTCTTC,CASGQGLHNEQFF
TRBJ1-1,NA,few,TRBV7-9,TGTGCCAGCAGTCAACAGCGGACTGAAGCTTTCTTT,CASSQQRTEAFF
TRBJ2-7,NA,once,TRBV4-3,TGCGCCAGCAGCCAAGATAGCGCCAGTTTCTACGAGCAGTACTTC,CASSQDSASFYEQYF
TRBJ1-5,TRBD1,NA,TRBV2,TGTGCCAGCAGCGGGGCAGGGGGACATCAGCCCCAGCATTTT,CASSGAGGHQPQHF
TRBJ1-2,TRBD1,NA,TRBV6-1,TGTGCCAGCAGTAAACTAGACAGGGCGCCCTATGGCTACACCTTC,CASSKLDRAPYGYTF
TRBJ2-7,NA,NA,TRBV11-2,TGTGCCAGCAGCTTAGAGACCAGCGGGCGGTACTACGAGCAGTACTTC,CASSLETSGRYYEQYF
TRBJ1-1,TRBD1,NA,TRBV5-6,TGTGCCAGCAGCTGGACAGGGGGTTTGTACACTGAAGCTTTCTTT,CASSWTGGLYTEAFF
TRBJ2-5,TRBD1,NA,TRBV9,TGTGCCAGCAGCGGTACAGGGGAGACTCGAGAGACCCAGTACTTC,CASSGTGETRETQYF
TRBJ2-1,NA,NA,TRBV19,TGTGCCAGTAACACAGGGTACAATGAGCAGTTCTTC,CASNTGYNEQFF
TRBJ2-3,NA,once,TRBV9,TGTGCCAGCAGCGGAGGGGGGGCAGATACGCAGTATTTT,CASSGGGADTQYF
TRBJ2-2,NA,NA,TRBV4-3,TGCGCCAGCAGCCAAGAGCGCTCTTCCGGGGAGCTGTTTTTT,CASSQERSSGELFF
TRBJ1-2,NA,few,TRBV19,TGTGCCAGTAGTATAGTTAACAGGGATGGATATGGCTACACCTTC,CASSIVNRDGYGYTF
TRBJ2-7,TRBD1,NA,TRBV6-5,TGTGCCAGCAGTTACGCGGCAGGGGGTACCTACGAGCAGTACTTC,CASSYAAGGTYEQYF
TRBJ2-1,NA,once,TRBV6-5,TGTGCCAGCAGTTACTCGTTAGTCAATGAGCAGTTCTTC,CASSYSLVNEQFF
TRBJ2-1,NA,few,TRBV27,TGTGCCAGCAGTTTGGGCCTTGAGCAGTTCTTC,CASSLGLEQFF
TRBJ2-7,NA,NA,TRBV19,TGTGCCAGTAGTATTAGTTTGGTCGCCTTTCCCCAGGGCAACGAGCAGTACTTC,CASSISLVAFPQGNEQYF
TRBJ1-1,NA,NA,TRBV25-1,TGTGCCAGTAGTGTTACAGGGAACACTGAAGCTTTCTTT,CASSVTGNTEAFF
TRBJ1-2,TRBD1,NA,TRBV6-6,TGTGCCAGCAGCCGCGACAGGGGTGGCTATGGCTACACCTTC,CASSRDRGGYGYTF
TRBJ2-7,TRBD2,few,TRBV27,TGTGCCAGCAGTTTAGTGGCGGGAGGGTATAGGGCCTACGAGCAGTACTTC,CASSLVAGGYRAYEQYF